The subject of this entry is one TCR beta chain. This clonotype came up a few times. Its antigen is still unknown. Base quality data are lacking; no much larger clone is found one base away. Sequencing took place on an Illumina Genome Analyzer IIx. TCRdb trimmed the raw reads at Q25, called clones with MiXCR and kept productive beta chains. For every CDR3 protein sequence, its rows merge into one entry that carries the most common genes and DNA. The sample table lists around 54,000 distinct CDR3 sequences, about 6.8% of them with a count of one. The ten largest clones add up to 15% to 20% of the sample. The data originate from a study of patients with pleural tuberculosis (dated by TCRdb to between 2013 and 2015). Trimming accounts for 3 bases at V and 2 bases at J, while the number of junction bases matched to no gene is 6. From a lookup of the germline V gene, CDR1 and CDR2 are SGHDN and FVKESK. From cysteine to phenylalanine, the CDR3 is 16 amino acids long. Just the 48-base CDR3 DNA is kept, in frame starting at base 1.

The clonotype originates from a human donor with pleural tuberculosis. Recombination joined TRBV14 with TRBJ2-3, with 9 bases aligning to TRBD2. The CDR3 region has the sequence CASSQLAGSYTDTQYF. At the DNA level, the sequence is TGTGCCAGCAGCCAGCTAGCGGGGAGTTACACAGATACGCAGTATTTT.